Below, 12 T cell receptor beta chains from the same sample are listed, as sequenced in a study of tumor-infiltrating lymphocytes in localized non-small cell lung cancer. Measured with immunoSEQ multiplex PCR; TCRdb has only the in-frame clones, and not every one. The sample consists of some 5,000 clones, around 81% of them appearing once. Sequences were obtained from lung tumor tissue. The receptor source for this set is a human donor with non-small cell lung cancer.

The genes are TRBV5-1 and TRBJ2-6; D is ambiguous. The CDR3 has 18 residues. V lost 0 bases and J 2 bases, leaving 15 bases between the germline ends. The germline gives CDR1 SGHRS, CDR2 YFSETQ. The CDR3 DNA is TGCGCCAGCAGCTTGGAGTCCCCCTTAGTTGCTGGGGCCAACGTCCTGACTTTC. This sequence encodes CASSLESPLVAGANVLTF.

This clone was seen more than once but under ten times. CDR3 sequence reads: CASSIRQGSLYSNQPQHF. The CDR3 DNA sequence: TGTGCCAGTAGTATTCGTCAGGGGTCCCTATATAGCAATCAGCCCCAGCATTTT. The gene calls are TRBV19 and TRBJ1-5; D perhaps matches TRBD1 (6 bases). The V end was cut by 3 bases, the J end by 0 bases, with 18 bases between. Germline V gene data show CDR1 as LNHDA and CDR2 as SQIVND (reference sequence). The CDR3 contains 18 residues.

The V and J genes are TRBV6-5 and TRBJ1-4; D is possibly TRBD1 (5 bases). This CDR3 has 16 residues. Trimming pared 0 bases from V and 0 bases from J, leaving 8 bases between. Germline V lookup: CDR1 MNHEY, CDR2 SVGAGI. CDR3 in DNA: TGTGCCAGCAGTTACTCGGGGGGAGCAACTAATGAAAAACTGTTTTTT. This sequence encodes CASSYSGGATNEKLFF.

This chain joins TRBV29-1 and TRBJ2-1, with a possible D match to TRBD2 (6 bases). Trimming shortened V by 4 bases and J by 7 bases, and 14 bases separated the two germline ends. Germline CDR1 reads SQVTM; CDR2 reads ANQGSEA. There are 13 residues in the CDR3. CDR3 residues: CSVAIGSANEQFF. CDR3 bases: TGCAGCGTTGCAATCGGGAGTGCGAATGAGCAGTTCTTC.

The chain's CDR3 is CASKLGVNYGYTF. CDR3 in DNA: TGTGCCAGCAAGTTGGGGGTGAACTATGGCTACACCTTC. The chain has TRBV2 and TRBJ1-2; TRBD1 might be the D (5 bases). This CDR3 region has 13 residues. Germline CDR1 SNHLY, CDR2 FYNNEI. V shed 7 bases and J shed 2 bases, with 11 bases lying between them.

For the CDR3, the DNA is TGTGCCAGCGGACTCGGGACAGGGGGAACCGGGGAGCTGTTTTTT. It encodes CASGLGTGGTGELFF. The chain employs TRBV2 and TRBJ2-2; 11 nucleotides agree with TRBD1. The CDR3 is made up of 15 amino acids. V was pared by 8 bases and J by 5 bases, with 7 bases of the junction left unmatched. Germline loops: CDR1 SNHLY, CDR2 FYNNEI.

The rearrangement links TRBV5-5 to TRBJ1-4, with D possibly TRBD1 on 5 matching bases. V gave up 0 bases and J gave up 6 bases, with 12 bases separating them. Looked up from germline, CDR1 is SGHKS and CDR2 is YYEKEE (reference sequence). This CDR3 spans 15 amino acids. The CDR3 coding sequence is TGTGCCAGCAGCTTGGATGCGGGGGGGTATGAAAAACTGTTTTTT. This codes for CASSLDAGGYEKLFF. The variable domain in full, completed from reference TRBV5-5 and TRBJ1-4, reads DAGVTQSPTHLIKTRGQQVTLRCSPISGHKSVSWYQQVLGQGPQFIFQYYEKEERGRGNFPDRFSARQFPNYSSELNVNALLLGDSALYLCASSLDAGGYEKLFFGSGTQLSVL.

The rearrangement joins TRBV18 to TRBJ2-5; possible D gene TRBD1, 5 bases. In germline, CDR1 is KGHSH, CDR2 LQKENI. The CDR3 is 13 amino acids. V lost 7 bases and J 1 base, leaving 10 bases between the germline ends. CDR3 sequence reads: CASFQGTQETQYF. DNA of the CDR3: TGTGCCAGCTTCCAGGGTACCCAAGAGACCCAGTACTTC.

The V gene is TRBV4-1, the J gene TRBJ2-7; 8 bases line up with TRBD1. This CDR3 comprises 15 residues. Germline-derived CDR1 and CDR2 are MGHRA and YSYEKL. Trimming at V came to 4 bases and at J to 1 base, leaving 6 bases not matched to a gene. In nucleotides, the CDR3 is TGCGCCAGCAGCCTCGGACAGGGCTTATCCTACGAGCAGTACTTC. As protein: CASSLGQGLSYEQYF.

The CDR3 DNA follows: TGTGCCAGCAGCGGATCCGAGGGGAACTATGGCTACACCTTC. It is translated as CASSGSEGNYGYTF. V usage is TRBV11-2 and J usage is TRBJ1-2; perhaps TRBD1 as D (5 bases). Trimming removed 5 bases at V and 2 bases at J, with 12 bases between. CDR3 length: 14 residues. In germline, CDR1 is SGHAT, CDR2 FQNNGV.

V usage is TRBV11-1 and J usage is TRBJ2-2, with unresolved D. The germline gives CDR1 SGHAT, CDR2 FQDESV (reference sequence). The CDR3 runs 14 residues. V was pared by 7 bases and J by 6 bases, with 15 bases between. CDR3 coding DNA: TGTGCCAGCACCCCAGATTACAGTCCCGGGGAGCTGTTTTTT. This gives the protein CASTPDYSPGELFF. The complete variable domain, with remaining parts taken from reference TRBV11-1 and TRBJ2-2, reads EAEVAQSPRYKITEKSQAVAFWCDPISGHATLYWYRQILGQGPELLVQFQDESVVDDSQLPKDRFSAERLKGVDSTLKIQPAELGDSAMYLCASTPDYSPGELFFGEGSRLTVL.

This clone was observed a few times. The chain carries TRBV30 and TRBJ2-1; TRBD2 matches 11 bases. The ends lost 2 bases at V and 12 bases at J; junction bases unmatched: 6. The CDR3 loop spans 13 amino acids. From germline, CDR1 is GTSNPN and CDR2 SVGIG (reference sequence). This CDR3 reads CAWSTSTSGRQFF. The CDR3 coding sequence is TGTGCCTGGAGTACCTCCACTAGCGGGAGGCAGTTCTTC.